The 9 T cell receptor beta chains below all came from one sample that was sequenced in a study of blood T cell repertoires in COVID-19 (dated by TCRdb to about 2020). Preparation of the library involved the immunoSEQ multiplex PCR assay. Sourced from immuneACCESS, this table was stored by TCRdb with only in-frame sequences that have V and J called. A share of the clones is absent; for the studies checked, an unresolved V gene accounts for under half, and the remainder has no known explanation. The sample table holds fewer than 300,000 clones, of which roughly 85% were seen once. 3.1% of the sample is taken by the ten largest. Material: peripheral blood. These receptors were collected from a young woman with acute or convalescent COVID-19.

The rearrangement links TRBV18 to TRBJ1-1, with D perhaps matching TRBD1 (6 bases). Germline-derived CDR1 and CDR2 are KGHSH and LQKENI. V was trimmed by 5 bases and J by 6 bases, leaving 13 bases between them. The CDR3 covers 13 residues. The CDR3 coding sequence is TGTGCCAGCTCAATTACAGGGTCTGCTGAAGCTTTCTTT. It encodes CASSITGSAEAFF.

CDR3 protein: CASSDADWGRGVHGYTF. CDR3 nucleotides: TGTGCCAGCAGTGACGCCGACTGGGGCAGGGGAGTTCATGGCTACACCTTC. The chain combines TRBV25-1 with TRBJ1-2; D is possibly TRBD1 (6 bases). The V gene lost 3 bases and the J gene lost 6 bases, with 23 bases spanning the gap. Germline V gene sequence: CDR1 MGHDK, CDR2 SYGVNS. The CDR3 contains 17 residues.

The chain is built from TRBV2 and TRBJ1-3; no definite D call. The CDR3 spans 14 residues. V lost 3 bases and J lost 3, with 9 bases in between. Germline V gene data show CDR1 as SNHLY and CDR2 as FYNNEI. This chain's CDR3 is CASSDVGVGNTIYF. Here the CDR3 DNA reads TGTGCCAGCAGTGACGTGGGCGTTGGAAACACCATATATTTT.

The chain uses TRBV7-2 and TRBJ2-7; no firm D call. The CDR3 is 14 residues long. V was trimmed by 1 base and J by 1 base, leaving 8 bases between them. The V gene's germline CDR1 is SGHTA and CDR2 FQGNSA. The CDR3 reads CASSLVYASYEQYF. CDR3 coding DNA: TGTGCCAGCAGCTTAGTCTACGCGTCCTACGAGCAGTACTTC.

The CDR3 DNA follows: TGTGCCAGCAGCTTTGGGCTGGGGGGTAGTGCCATTCAGTACTTC. As protein: CASSFGLGGSAIQYF. This chain joins TRBV5-8 and TRBJ2-4; TRBD2 is a possible D gene (6 bases). The CDR3 loop spans 15 amino acids. The V gene lost 2 bases and the J gene lost 9 bases, with 18 bases spanning the gap. The germline gives CDR1 SGHTS, CDR2 YDEGEE.

The CDR3 sequence is CASSVRGNSPLHF. The CDR3 DNA is TGTGCCAGCAGCGTGCGGGGTAATTCACCCCTCCACTTT. The V call is TRBV9, the J call TRBJ1-6; D is undetermined. The V gene lost 2 bases and the J gene lost 6 bases, with 6 bases spanning the gap. Germline lookup yields CDR1 SGDLS and CDR2 YYNGEE. The CDR3 runs 13 residues.

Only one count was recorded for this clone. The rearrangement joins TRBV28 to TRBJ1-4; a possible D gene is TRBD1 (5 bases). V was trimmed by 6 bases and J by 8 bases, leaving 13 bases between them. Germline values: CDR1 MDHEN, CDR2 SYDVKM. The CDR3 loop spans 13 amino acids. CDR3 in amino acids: CASSSGGEEKLFF. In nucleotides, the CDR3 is TGTGCCAGCAGCTCGGGGGGGGAGGAAAAACTGTTTTTT.

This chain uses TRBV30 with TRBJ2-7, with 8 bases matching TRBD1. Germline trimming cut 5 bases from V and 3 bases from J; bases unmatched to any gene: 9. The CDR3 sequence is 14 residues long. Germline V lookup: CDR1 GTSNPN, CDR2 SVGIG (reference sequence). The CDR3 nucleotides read TGTGCCTGGGAAGGACCGGGGACAGGCTACGAGCAGTACTTC. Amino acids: CAWEGPGTGYEQYF.

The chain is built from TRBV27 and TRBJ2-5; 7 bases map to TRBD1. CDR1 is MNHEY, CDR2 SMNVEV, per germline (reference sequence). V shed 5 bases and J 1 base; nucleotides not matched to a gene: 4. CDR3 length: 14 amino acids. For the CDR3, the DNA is TGTGCCAGCAGTACCCGACAGGGCCAAGAGACCCAGTACTTC. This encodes CASSTRQGQETQYF.